These 30 T cell receptor beta chains came from one sample sequenced in a study of T-cell reconstitution after alpha-beta-depleted transplantation in children. Construction of the TCRbeta library involved unique molecular identifiers. TCRdb redid the calling of the PCR reads with MiXCR, one entry per CDR3 protein. This table has about 180,000 distinct CDR3 sequences, approximately 10% appearing once. The sample in question was PBMCs, obtained before TCRalphabeta/CD19-depleted stem cell transplant. These receptors originate from a boy between 2 and 10 years old with acute myeloid leukemia, due to receive a stem cell transplant.

The sample holds many counts of this clonotype. The V call is TRBV2, the J call TRBJ2-5, with 8 bases matching TRBD2. Germline CDR1 reads SNHLY; CDR2 reads FYNNEI. This CDR3 comprises 14 residues. V lost 6 bases to trimming and J lost 5 bases; unmatched junction nucleotides: 8. CDR3 DNA sequence: TGTGCCAGCAGAGCGGGACTAGACGGGGAGACCCAGTACTTC. Translation: CASRAGLDGETQYF.

Points on this clonotype: Being one base from a much bigger clone, this may be a read error. DNA for the CDR3: TGTGCCAGCCGTTTCGGGGCAATGAACACTGAAGCTTTCTTT. It yields the protein CASRFGAMNTEAFF. The V gene is TRBV12-3 or TRBV12-4, the J gene TRBJ1-1; D might be TRBD1 (5 bases). The CDR3 runs 14 residues.

This clonotype was seen repeatedly, ten times or more. The chain joins TRBV11-2 to TRBJ2-3, with unresolved D. Trimming took off 1 base at V and 3 bases at J, with 8 bases between the two ends. Germline assignment: CDR1 SGHAT and CDR2 FQNNGV. This CDR3 has 14 residues. The CDR3 DNA reads TGTGCCAGCAGCTTAGGGTTTGGGACAGATACGCAGTATTTT. Translation: CASSLGFGTDTQYF.

This clonotype was found many times. The chain recombines TRBV7-2 with TRBJ2-5; possibly TRBD2 for D (7 bases). Trimming pared 1 base from V and 7 bases from J, leaving 10 bases between. Germline V gene sequence: CDR1 SGHTA, CDR2 FQGNSA. This CDR3 is 13 amino acids long. The CDR3 sequence: CASSLEGGGTQYF. The CDR3 DNA reads TGTGCCAGCAGCTTAGAAGGGGGGGGGACCCAGTACTTC.

This clonotype appeared many times. The chain recombines TRBV13 with TRBJ2-3; TRBD2 matches 9 bases. There are 17 residues in the CDR3. V was clipped by 3 bases and J by 6 bases; unmatched bases: 13. Germline CDR1 reads PRHDT; CDR2 reads FYEKMQ (reference sequence). The CDR3 DNA follows: TGTGCCAGCAGCTTCGGGATAGCGGGGGCCCTCGCGGATACGCAGTATTTT. It is translated as CASSFGIAGALADTQYF. Combining the CDR3 with reference TRBV13 and TRBJ2-3 gives the whole variable domain AAGVIQSPRHLIKEKRETATLKCYPIPRHDTVYWYQQGPGQDPQFLISFYEKMQSDKGSIPDRFSAQQFSDYHSELNMSSLELGDSALYFCASSFGIAGALADTQYFGPGTRLTVL.

This clonotype was detected ten times or more. J is TRBJ2-1 and V is TRBV7-2, with D unclear. The CDR3 has 14 amino acids. CDR1 SGHTA and CDR2 FQGNSA come from the germline V gene. Trimming cost V 5 bases and J 7 bases, with 15 bases left between them. CDR3 protein: CASSLVGLKNEQFF. The CDR3, as DNA: TGTGCCAGCAGCCTCGTGGGTCTAAAGAATGAGCAGTTCTTC.

About this clonotype: Since a much larger clone is just one base distant, this may be a read error. This chain connects TRBV11-2 to TRBJ1-1, with D perhaps TRBD1 (6 bases). CDR1 SGHAT and CDR2 FQNNGV come from the germline V gene. The CDR3 has 15 residues. Deletions cut 8 bases from V and 4 bases from J, with 20 bases between. The CDR3 sequence: CASAIRDTSTTEAFF. CDR3 in DNA: TGTGCCAGCGCCATCCGGGACACCTCGACCACTGAAGCTTTCTTT.

This clonotype was seen ten or more times. The chain carries TRBV27 and TRBJ2-3, with D uncertain. Trimming pared 5 bases from V and 1 base from J, leaving 7 bases between. CDR1 and CDR2 from the germline V gene are MNHEY and SMNVEV (reference sequence). The CDR3 has 13 residues. Written as DNA, the CDR3 is TGTGCCAGCAGTCCCTTTGGCACAGATACGCAGTATTTT. Encoded protein: CASSPFGTDTQYF.

This clonotype was recorded at least ten times. The genes are TRBV7-9 and TRBJ2-1; D is uncertain. Germline V lookup: CDR1 SEHNR, CDR2 FQNEAQ (reference sequence). Between the trimmed V and J ends, which lost 5 bases and 0 bases, there was a span of 11 bases. The CDR3 is 15 residues long. The CDR3 protein is CASSPEVGSYNEQFF. Written as DNA, the CDR3 is TGTGCCAGCAGCCCCGAGGTCGGCTCCTACAATGAGCAGTTCTTC.

This clonotype was detected ten times or more. This chain's CDR3 is CAISESARSQETQYF. Written as DNA, the CDR3 is TGTGCCATCAGTGAGTCGGCCCGAAGTCAAGAGACCCAGTACTTC. The chain carries TRBV10-3 and TRBJ2-5; D unresolved. CDR3 length: 15 residues. CDR1 is ENHRY and CDR2 is SYGVKD in the germline V gene. V lost 0 bases to trimming and J lost 2 bases, with 10 bases between them.

This clonotype has ten or more counts. The CDR3 spells CASSYLLAGGEDTQYF. As DNA, the CDR3 is TGTGCCAGCAGTTACCTCTTAGCGGGAGGGGAAGATACGCAGTATTTT. V and J are TRBV6-5 and TRBJ2-3; 11 nucleotides match TRBD2. The trim removed 2 bases at V and 5 bases at J, leaving 6 bases unmatched. There are 16 residues in the CDR3. Germline V gives CDR1 MNHEY, CDR2 SVGAGI.

This clonotype was found many times. V usage is TRBV5-1 and J usage is TRBJ2-5; D is unclear. Germline V gene lookup returns CDR1 SGHRS and CDR2 YFSETQ. This CDR3 comprises 13 residues. V gave up 1 base and J gave up 5 bases, with 9 bases separating them. The CDR3 protein is CASSLNNGETQYF. The CDR3 DNA follows: TGCGCCAGCAGCTTGAATAATGGGGAGACCCAGTACTTC.

This clonotype has ten or more counts. CDR3 nucleotides: TGCGCCAGCAGCTTGACAGGCCTGGGCGAGCAGTACTTC. Amino acids: CASSLTGLGEQYF. The chain combines TRBV5-1 with TRBJ2-7, with a tentative D call TRBD1 (5 bases). Trimming cost V 1 base and J 6 bases, with 11 bases left between them. CDR3 length: 13 residues. Germline CDR1 reads SGHRS; CDR2 reads YFSETQ.

Remarks on this clonotype: This may arise from a read error, as a much more abundant clone is one base away. The rearrangement uses TRBV12-3 or TRBV12-4 and TRBJ1-5; D is ambiguous. This CDR3 has 14 residues. CDR3 bases: TGTGTCAGCAGTTCAGGATTGAGCAATCAGCCCCAGCATTTT. This gives the protein CVSSSGLSNQPQHF.

This clonotype was picked up many times. V is TRBV20-1 and J is TRBJ1-1; TRBD1 matches at 10 bases. Losses at the gene ends were 4 bases for V and 4 bases for J; bases not matched to a gene: 3. The CDR3 is 13 residues long. The germline V gene encodes CDR1 DFQATT and CDR2 SNEGSKA (reference sequence). CDR3 in amino acids: CSAMTGGITEAFF. Here the CDR3 DNA reads TGCAGTGCTATGACAGGGGGCATCACTGAAGCTTTCTTT.

This clonotype occurred many times. The V call is TRBV10-3, the J call TRBJ2-2; no firm D call. Germline lookup yields CDR1 ENHRY and CDR2 SYGVKD. The length of the CDR3 is 13 residues. The V and J ends lost 10 bases and 2 bases respectively, with 11 bases between them. The CDR3 reads CATTGGNTGELFF. The CDR3 coding sequence is TGTGCCACCACGGGCGGTAACACCGGGGAGCTGTTTTTT.

This clonotype was observed at least ten times. The chain couples TRBV29-1 to TRBJ1-1; D is unclear. Germline values: CDR1 SQVTM, CDR2 ANQGSEA. The CDR3 totals 11 residues. V was trimmed by 4 bases and J by 6 bases, leaving 9 bases between them. CDR3 nucleotide sequence: TGCAGCGTTGGGGGTTTATCTGAAGCTTTCTTT. Amino acids: CSVGGLSEAFF. The variable domain in full, with the rest retrieved from reference TRBV29-1 and TRBJ1-1, is SAVISQKPSRDICQRGTSLTIQCQVDSQVTMMFWYRQQPGQSLTLIATANQGSEATYESGFVIDKFPISRPNLTFSTLTVSNMSPEDSSIYLCSVGGLSEAFFGQGTRLTVV.

This clonotype was counted many times. J is TRBJ2-3 and V is TRBV3-1, with D hard to call. Per germline, CDR1 LGHDT and CDR2 YNNKEL (reference sequence). CDR3 length: 13 residues. V lost 8 bases to trimming and J lost 3 bases, with 12 bases between them. This chain's CDR3 is CASLLSGTDTQYF. The CDR3 DNA is TGTGCCAGCCTCCTCAGTGGGACAGATACGCAGTATTTT.

This clonotype was picked up many times. The chain couples TRBV4-1 to TRBJ2-2; D unclear. CDR3 length equals 18 residues. From germline, CDR1 is MGHRA and CDR2 YSYEKL. V was cut by 1 base and J by 8 bases, with 23 bases left in between. CDR3 in DNA: TGCGCCAGCAGCCAAGGATCTGGGCAGGCCCCGGGCGGAGGGGAGCTGTTTTTT. Translating it yields CASSQGSGQAPGGGELFF.

This clonotype came up many times. V and J are TRBV20-1 and TRBJ2-7; D is unclear. The germline V gene encodes CDR1 DFQATT and CDR2 SNEGSKA (reference sequence). The CDR3 runs 15 residues. Trimming pared 0 bases from V and 2 bases from J, leaving 14 bases between. The CDR3 loop is CSARDLVVSPYEQYF. The CDR3 coding sequence is TGCAGTGCTAGAGATCTAGTGGTTTCCCCCTACGAGCAGTACTTC.

This clonotype was observed many times. This sequence joins TRBV20-1 and TRBJ2-2; no reliable D call. In germline, CDR1 is DFQATT, CDR2 SNEGSKA (reference sequence). The CDR3 spans 14 residues. Trimming removed 0 bases at V and 6 bases at J, with 11 bases between. The CDR3 DNA is TGCAGTGCTAGAGATATCTTGCGGCCCGGGGAGCTGTTTTTT. It yields the protein CSARDILRPGELFF.

This clonotype showed up just a few times. A read error is possible here, since a much larger clone lies one base away. The CDR3 protein is CASSPERRPIGDTF. The CDR3 DNA follows: TGTGCCAGCAGTCCCGAGCGGCGCCCTATAGGGGACACCTTC. V is TRBV28 and J is TRBJ1-2, with D possibly matching TRBD1 (5 bases). CDR3 length: 14 amino acids. Trimming left V 5 bases short and J 12 bases short, with 22 bases between. In germline, CDR1 is MDHEN, CDR2 SYDVKM.

There are many counts of this clonotype. This chain connects TRBV27 to TRBJ2-6; D gene ambiguous. The CDR3 consists of 14 residues. CDR1 MNHEY and CDR2 SMNVEV come from the germline V gene (reference sequence). The germline V and J ends were trimmed by 5 bases and 1 base, with 6 bases remaining between them. The CDR3 is CASSDGSGANVLTF. The CDR3 DNA follows: TGTGCCAGCAGTGACGGATCTGGGGCCAACGTCCTGACTTTC.

There are many counts of this clonotype. This sequence joins TRBV5-1 and TRBJ2-1; D not certain. Germline values: CDR1 SGHRS, CDR2 YFSETQ. V gave up 0 bases and J gave up 4 bases, with 8 bases separating them. This CDR3 is built from 14 residues. CDR3 loop: CASSLESNYNEQFF. In nucleotides, the CDR3 is TGCGCCAGCAGCTTGGAGTCCAATTACAATGAGCAGTTCTTC. The variable domain in full, with the rest retrieved from reference TRBV5-1 and TRBJ2-1, is KAGVTQTPRYLIKTRGQQVTLSCSPISGHRSVSWYQQTPGQGLQFLFEYFSETQRNKGNFPGRFSGRQFSNSRSEMNVSTLELGDSALYLCASSLESNYNEQFFGPGTRLTVL.

The chain combines TRBV5-1 with TRBJ2-1, with a possible D match to TRBD2 (5 bases). Looked up from germline, CDR1 is SGHRS and CDR2 is YFSETQ. The CDR3 is 15 amino acids. V dropped 0 bases and J dropped 0 bases, with 7 bases sitting between them. As DNA, the CDR3 is TGCGCCAGCAGCTTGGTGGACTTCTCCTACAATGAGCAGTTCTTC. Its protein is CASSLVDFSYNEQFF.

This clonotype came up many times. V usage is TRBV15 and J usage is TRBJ2-2; 9 bases fit TRBD1. The CDR3 totals 13 residues. Germline V gene lookup returns CDR1 LNHNV and CDR2 YYDKDF (reference sequence). This CDR3 reads CATGTGSTGELFF. The CDR3 coding sequence is TGTGCGACTGGGACAGGGTCCACCGGGGAGCTGTTTTTT.

This clonotype was seen at least ten times. The chain couples TRBV20-1 to TRBJ2-7; possible D gene TRBD2, 5 bases. The V end was cut by 3 bases, the J end by 5 bases, with 20 bases between. CDR3 length: 15 amino acids. CDR1 and CDR2 from the germline V gene are DFQATT and SNEGSKA (reference sequence). CDR3 bases: TGCAGTGCTAGGCGACACGGGCTAGCCCTAGACGAGCAGTACTTC. Translating gives CSARRHGLALDEQYF.

The sample holds many counts of this clonotype. CDR3 region: CASSPYGTSYEQYF. In DNA, the CDR3 is TGTGCCAGCAGCCCTTACGGTACCTCCTACGAGCAGTACTTC. The rearrangement joins TRBV7-9 to TRBJ2-7; D is unresolved. The CDR3 covers 14 residues. CDR1 is SEHNR and CDR2 is FQNEAQ in the germline V gene (reference sequence). V lost 5 bases to trimming and J lost 0 bases, with 11 bases between them.

This clonotype is a singleton in its sample. The gene calls are TRBV11-2 and TRBJ2-5; TRBD2 agrees at 11 bases. The junction had 4 bases not matched to a gene; V was cut back by 5 bases and J by 2 bases. Germline V CDR1 and CDR2: SGHAT, FQNNGV. This CDR3 spans 15 amino acids. The CDR3 DNA sequence: TGTGCCAGCAGCGCGGGACTAGCGGATCAAGAGACCCAGTACTTC. Translating gives CASSAGLADQETQYF.

This clonotype was recorded many times. V and J are TRBV12-3 or TRBV12-4 and TRBJ2-7; 9 nucleotides agree with TRBD2. The CDR3 is 16 residues long. Unmatched junction bases numbered 9, after V lost 3 bases and J lost 3 bases. CDR3 coding DNA: TGTGCCAGCAGTTTCCTAGCGGGAACTAGTGGCTACGAGCAGTACTTC. Amino acids: CASSFLAGTSGYEQYF.